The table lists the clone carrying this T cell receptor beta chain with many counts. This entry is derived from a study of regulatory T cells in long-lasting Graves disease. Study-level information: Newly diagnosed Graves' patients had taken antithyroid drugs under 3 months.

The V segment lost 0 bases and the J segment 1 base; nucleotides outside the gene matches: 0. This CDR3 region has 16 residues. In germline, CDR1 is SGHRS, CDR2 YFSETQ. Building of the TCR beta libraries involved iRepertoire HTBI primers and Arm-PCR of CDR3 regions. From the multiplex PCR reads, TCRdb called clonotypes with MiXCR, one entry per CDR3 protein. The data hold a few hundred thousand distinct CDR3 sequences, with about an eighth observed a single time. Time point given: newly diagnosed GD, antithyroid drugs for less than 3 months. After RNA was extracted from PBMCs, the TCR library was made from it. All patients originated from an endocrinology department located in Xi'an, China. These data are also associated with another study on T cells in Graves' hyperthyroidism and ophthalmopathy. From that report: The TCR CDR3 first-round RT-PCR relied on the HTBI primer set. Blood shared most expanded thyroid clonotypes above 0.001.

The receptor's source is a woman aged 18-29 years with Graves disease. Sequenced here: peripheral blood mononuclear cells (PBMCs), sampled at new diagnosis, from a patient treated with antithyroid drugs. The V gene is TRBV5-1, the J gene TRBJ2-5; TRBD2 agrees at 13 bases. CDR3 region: CASSLGTSGGQETQYF. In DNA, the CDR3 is TGCGCCAGCAGCTTGGGGACTAGCGGGGGCCAAGAGACCCAGTACTTC.